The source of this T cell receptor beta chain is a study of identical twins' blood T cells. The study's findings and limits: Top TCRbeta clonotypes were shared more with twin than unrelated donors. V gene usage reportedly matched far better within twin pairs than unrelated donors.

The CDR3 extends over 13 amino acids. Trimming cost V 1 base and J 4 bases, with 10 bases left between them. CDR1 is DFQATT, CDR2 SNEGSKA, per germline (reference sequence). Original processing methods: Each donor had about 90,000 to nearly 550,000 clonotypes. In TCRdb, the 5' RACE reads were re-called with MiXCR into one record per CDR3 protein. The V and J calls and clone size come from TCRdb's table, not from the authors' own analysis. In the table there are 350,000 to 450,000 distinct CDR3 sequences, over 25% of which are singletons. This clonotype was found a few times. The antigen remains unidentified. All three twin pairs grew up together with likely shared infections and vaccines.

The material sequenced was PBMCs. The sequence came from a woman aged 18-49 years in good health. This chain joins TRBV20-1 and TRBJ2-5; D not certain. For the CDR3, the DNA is TGCAGTGCTAGAGGGGAAGGGATAGAGACCCAGTACTTC. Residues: CSARGEGIETQYF.